This TCR beta chain was observed in a study of response to subunit inactivated influenza vaccine. Study-wide results and limits: Researchers suggested that each seasonal influenza vaccination recruits few new T cells.

From the RT-PCR reads, TCRdb called clonotypes with MiXCR, one entry per CDR3 protein. The sample lists hundreds of thousands of distinct CDR3 sequences, 10% to 15% seen once, with 10% to 15% in the top ten. Concerning this clonotype itself: The antigen is unknown.

This CDR3 is 15 amino acids long. The germline V gene has CDR1 MGHRA and CDR2 YSYEKL. Trimming cost V 0 bases and J 4 bases, with 11 bases left between them. Sequencing was performed on PBMCs from blood, taken roughly 47 days after vaccination. The sequence was collected from a man aged 50-59 years who received an inactivated influenza vaccine. V gene TRBV4-1 combines with J gene TRBJ2-3; D may match TRBD1 or TRBD2 (6 bases each). CDR3 sequence (DNA): TGCGCCAGCAGCCAAGATAGGGGGGTCGCAGATACGCAGTATTTT. Its translation is CASSQDRGVADTQYF.